This T cell receptor (beta chain) emerged from a study of cytomegalovirus exposure and HLA in healthy donors. Germline V gives CDR1 MNHEY, CDR2 SMNVEV (reference sequence). There are 14 residues in the CDR3. As for this clone: The antigen is not known. At one end the junction does not follow the germline gene, possibly because of a read error. The sample holds other DNA sequences that translate to the same CDR3.

Study-level results: Most TCR sequences were rare, but some public TCRs occurred in many donors.

Sequenced by immunoSEQ multiplex PCR; TCRdb stores in-frame clones only, minus some. The profile shows around 150,000 clones, roughly 90% of them singletons. The TCR was taken from a woman in her 30s in good health and CMV-seronegative. The V call is TRBV27, the J call TRBJ1-2, with D perhaps matching TRBD1 (5 bases). Sequencing was carried out using PBMCs. CDR3 loop: CASSFTGTLYGYTF. The CDR3 DNA follows: TGTGCCAGCAGTTTTACAGGAACCCTCTATGGTTACACCTTC.